This TCR beta chain was sequenced during a study of breast tumors, draining lymph nodes, adjacent tissues. General study points: Tumor and nontumor repertoires were significantly more similar in luminal-like than in basal-like breast cancer. Tumor TCR diversity was below lymph nodes but above nontumor tissue.

CDR1 is WNHNN and CDR2 is SYGVQD in the germline V gene (reference sequence). V lost 6 bases and J lost 0; bases outside the gene matches: 7. This CDR3 comprises 15 residues. MiXCR, applied by TCRdb to the multiplex PCR reads, yields one record per CDR3 protein. The sample carries over 10,000 distinct CDR3 sequences, 60% to 75% recorded once. Worth noting for this clonotype: What it binds is unknown.

Specimen: tumor-adjacent breast tissue. The gene calls are TRBV10-1 and TRBJ2-7; TRBD2 matches 8 bases. This clonotype originated in a female donor with breast cancer. Some clones in this sample may be carry-over from other donors' samples. CDR3 sequence (DNA): TGCGCCAGCAGCAAGACTAGCGCTAGCTCCTACGAGCAGTACTTC. This codes for CASSKTSASSYEQYF.